This T cell receptor beta chain was recovered during a study of identical twins. Study results and limitations: Carriage of fewer insertions was seen in abundant cord blood beta clonotypes, whereas memory repertoires showed none. Twins' surplus sharing was weaker for beta out-of-frame sequences.

Comments on this clonotype: The target antigen is unknown.

V was trimmed by 4 bases and J by 0 bases, leaving 12 bases between them. The CDR3 is made up of 15 amino acids. Per germline, CDR1 ENHRY and CDR2 SYGVKD. TCRdb re-derived calls from the 5' RACE reads in MiXCR, one entry per CDR3 protein. The table has 700,000 to 950,000 distinct CDR3 sequences, approximately 13% seen once. These data also formed part of another study, on yellow fever vaccine responses in identical twins. That paper adds: Twins' vaccine T cell response reportedly gave the appearance of partial convergence and partial personalization.

The chain links TRBV10-3 to TRBJ1-1; TRBD1 is a possible D gene (6 bases). The sequence came from a young woman in good health. Source material: PBMCs. The CDR3 loop is CAISGGRDMNTEAFF. In nucleotides, the CDR3 is TGTGCCATCAGTGGGGGAAGGGACATGAACACTGAAGCTTTCTTT.